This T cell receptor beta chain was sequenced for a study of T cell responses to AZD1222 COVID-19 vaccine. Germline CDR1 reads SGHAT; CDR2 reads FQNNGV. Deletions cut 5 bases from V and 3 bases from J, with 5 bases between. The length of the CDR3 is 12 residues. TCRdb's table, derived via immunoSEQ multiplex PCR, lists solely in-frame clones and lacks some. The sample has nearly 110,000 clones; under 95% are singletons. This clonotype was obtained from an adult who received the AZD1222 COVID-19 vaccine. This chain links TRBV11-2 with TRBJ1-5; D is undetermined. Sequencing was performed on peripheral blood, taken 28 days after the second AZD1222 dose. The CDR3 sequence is CASSHVNQPQHF. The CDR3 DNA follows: TGTGCCAGCAGCCACGTCAATCAGCCCCAGCATTTT.